This is a list of T cell receptor beta chains from one sample in a study of T cell responses to AZD1222 COVID-19 vaccine. Measured with immunoSEQ multiplex PCR; TCRdb has only the in-frame clones, and not every one. In the table there are around 99,000 clones, about 85% of which are singletons. The sequenced sample was peripheral blood, obtained 28 days after the second AZD1222 dose. The receptors were gathered from an adult who received the AZD1222 COVID-19 vaccine. CDR3s include the opening cysteine and the closing phenylalanine or tryptophan. The D gene is left open where the match is weak. Where a row states a size, it is once, few, many or the class of an expanded clone; other rows omit it.

>TRBJ1-5|TRBV21-1|NA|NA
TGTGCCAGCAGCAATCGGGCAGGGGGACAGAATCAGCCCCAGCATTTT
CASSNRAGGQNQPQHF
>TRBJ1-2|TRBV5-6|NA|NA
TGTGCCAGCAGCACCTCTGTAGGCTACACCTTC
CASSTSVGYTF
>TRBJ2-7|TRBV4-2|NA|TRBD2
TGTGCCAGCAGCTCGGGGGGGGTAGGGACCTACGAGCAGTACTTC
CASSSGGVGTYEQYF
>TRBJ1-1|TRBV7-9|NA|TRBD1
TGTGCCAGCAGCTTAGAGCAGGGGGGCGCTTTCTTT
CASSLEQGGAFF
>TRBJ1-4|TRBV13|NA|NA
TGTGCCAGCAGCTCAAGGGGGGGGATGAATGAAAAACTGTTTTTT
CASSSRGGMNEKLFF
>TRBJ2-7|TRBV6-2/TRBV6-3|NA|NA
TGTGCCAGCAGTCGAGGGGGGGCAATCTACGAGCAGTACTTC
CASSRGGAIYEQYF
>TRBJ2-1|TRBV20-1|NA|NA
TGCAGTGCTAGAGACAATGAGCAGTTCTTC
CSARDNEQFF
>TRBJ2-7|TRBV7-6|NA|NA
TGTGCCAGCAGCCCCGGGCCCCTCTACGAGCAGTACTTC
CASSPGPLYEQYF
>TRBJ1-1|TRBV5-1|NA|NA
TGCGCCAGCAGCTTGATACCAGCCCGAAACACTGAAGCTTTCTTT
CASSLIPARNTEAFF
>TRBJ2-7|TRBV6-6|NA|TRBD1
TGTGCCAGCAGTTTCAATACAGGGGGGTTCTCCTACGAGCAGTACTTC
CASSFNTGGFSYEQYF
>TRBJ1-6|TRBV4-2|NA|TRBD1
TGTGCCAGCAGCCAAGATCCGGGACAGGGGAATTCACCCCTCCACTTT
CASSQDPGQGNSPLHF
>TRBJ1-5|TRBV27|NA|TRBD1
TGTGCCAGCAGTTGGACAGGGCCCCATCAGCCCCAGCATTTT
CASSWTGPHQPQHF
>TRBJ2-2|TRBV5-1|NA|TRBD2
TGCGCCAGCAGCTTGGGGTCCGGGACTAGCGAATCCGGGGAGCTGTTTTTT
CASSLGSGTSESGELFF
>TRBJ1-5|TRBV29-1|NA|NA
TGCAGCGTTGGAGGGGAGGGTCAGCCCCAGCATTTT
CSVGGEGQPQHF
>TRBJ1-3|TRBV2|few|TRBD1
TGTGCCAGCAGTCCGTGGACAGGGGGCTCTGGAAACACCATATATTTT
CASSPWTGGSGNTIYF
>TRBJ1-3|TRBV10-3|NA|NA
TGTGCCATCAGTCTAACAGGGCCTAGGTCTGGAAACACCATATATTTT
CAISLTGPRSGNTIYF
>TRBJ1-1|TRBV20-1|NA|NA
TGCAGTGCTGCCAGGACAGTTGAAGCTTTCTTT
CSAARTVEAFF
>TRBJ1-6|TRBV11-2|NA|NA
TGTGCCAGCAGCTTATCTCCAGGGGCGAATTCACCCCTCCACTTT
CASSLSPGANSPLHF
>TRBJ2-7|TRBV6-5|NA|NA
TGTGCCACGAGCTCCTACGAGCAGTACTTC
CATSSYEQYF
>TRBJ1-5|TRBV5-1|NA|NA
TGCGCCAGCAGCCCGGTCCCAAATAGCAATCAGCCCCAGCATTTT
CASSPVPNSNQPQHF
>TRBJ1-2|TRBV6-4|NA|TRBD1
TGTGCCACCTCCCCGACAGGGGGAAATGGCTACACCTTC
CATSPTGGNGYTF
>TRBJ2-1|TRBV6-5|NA|TRBD1
TGTGCCAGCAGTTACAGGACAGGGGCCGGATACAATGAGCAGTTCTTC
CASSYRTGAGYNEQFF
>TRBJ1-3|TRBV2|NA|NA
TGTGCCAGCAGTGGGGGCAGGGCCTTTGGAAACACCATATATTTT
CASSGGRAFGNTIYF
>TRBJ1-2|TRBV15|NA|NA
TGTGCCACCAGCACGACACAACAGGGCAACTATGGCTACACCTTC
CATSTTQQGNYGYTF
>TRBJ2-2|TRBV5-6|NA|NA
TGTGCCAGCAGCTTGAGGCAAAACACCGGGGAGCTGTTTTTT
CASSLRQNTGELFF
>TRBJ2-5|TRBV7-9|NA|NA
TGTGCCAGCAGCACAGGGATGGGCGTTGGAGAGACCCAGTACTTC
CASSTGMGVGETQYF
>TRBJ1-1|TRBV5-5|NA|TRBD1
TGTGCCAGCAGCTTGACAGGGGGCAATACTGAAGCTTTCTTT
CASSLTGGNTEAFF